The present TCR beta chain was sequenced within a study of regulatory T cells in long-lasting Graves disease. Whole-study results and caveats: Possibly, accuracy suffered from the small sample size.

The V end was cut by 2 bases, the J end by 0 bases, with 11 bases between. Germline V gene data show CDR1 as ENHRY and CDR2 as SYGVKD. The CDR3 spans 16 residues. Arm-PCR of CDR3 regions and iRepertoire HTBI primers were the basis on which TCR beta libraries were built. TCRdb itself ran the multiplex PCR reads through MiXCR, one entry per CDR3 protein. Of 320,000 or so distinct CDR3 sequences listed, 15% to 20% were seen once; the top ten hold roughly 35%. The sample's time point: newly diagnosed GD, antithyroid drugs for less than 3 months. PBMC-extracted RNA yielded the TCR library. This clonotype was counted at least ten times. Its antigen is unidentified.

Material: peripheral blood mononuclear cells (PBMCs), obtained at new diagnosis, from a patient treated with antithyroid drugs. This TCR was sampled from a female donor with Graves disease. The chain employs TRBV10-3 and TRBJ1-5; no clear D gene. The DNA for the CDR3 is TGTGCCATCAGTGAGCAGGAGGGCTATAGCAATCAGCCCCAGCATTTT. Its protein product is CAISEQEGYSNQPQHF.